This record concerns one T cell receptor (beta chain) sequence. Its antigen remains unidentified. Clones were read by immunoSEQ multiplex PCR, and TCRdb kept only the in-frame ones, dropping some. The table includes about 130,000 clones, roughly nine tenths detected once. This entry belongs to a study of cytomegalovirus exposure and HLA in healthy donors. Whole-study findings and limits: First-cohort TCR clusters were later found to tend to co-occur in the 120 validation repertoires. Cytomegalovirus status, reportedly, was diagnosed with high specificity and sensitivity by the classifier.

This clonotype was sampled from a woman aged 18-35 years in good health and CMV-seronegative. Sequenced sample: PBMCs.

CDR3 in amino acids: CASSFTGPGELFF. The CDR3 bases are TGCGCCAGCAGCTTTACAGGGCCCGGGGAGCTGTTTTTT. The rearrangement uses TRBV5-1 and TRBJ2-2; D is perhaps TRBD1 (6 bases). V was shortened by 2 bases and J by 6 bases, with 8 bases between the two germline ends. The CDR3 is 13 amino acids. Germline CDR1 reads SGHRS; CDR2 reads YFSETQ.